The 6 T cell receptor beta chains below come from one sample, sequenced in a study of radiation and T cells in renal cell carcinoma. Indicated time point: baseline pretreatment blood. Treatment in this sample: 15 Gy SBRT to primary tumor, nephrectomy 4 weeks later. Data came from immunoSEQ multiplex PCR; TCRdb stores just in-frame clones and leaves some out. The sample consists of around 94,000 clones, around 88% of them appearing once. The input for sequencing was blood, taken from a patient whose treatment included radiotherapy and nephrectomy. The receptors here all came from a man aged 45-60 years with renal cell carcinoma.

The chain joins TRBV6-5 to TRBJ2-7; the D call may be TRBD1 or TRBD2 (5 bases each). The CDR3 totals 15 residues. V lost 2 bases to trimming and J lost 1 base, with 12 bases between them. Germline V gives CDR1 MNHEY, CDR2 SVGAGI. CDR3 protein: CASSYGGDRSYEQYF. The CDR3 nucleotides read TGTGCCAGCAGTTACGGAGGCGACAGATCCTACGAGCAGTACTTC.

The V gene is TRBV10-3, the J gene TRBJ1-5; weak D call: TRBD1 (6 bases). Germline CDR1 ENHRY, CDR2 SYGVKD. Trimming shortened V by 1 base and J by 6 bases, and 13 bases separated the two germline ends. The CDR3 runs 15 residues. DNA for the CDR3: TGTGCCATCAGTGAGTTGGGGGGGCGGAGTCAGCCCCAGCATTTT. It is translated as CAISELGGRSQPQHF.

The CDR3 bases are TGTGCCAGCAGTTGGACCCCGCCCGATACGCAGTATTTT. Translation gives CASSWTPPDTQYF. The V gene is TRBV27, the J gene TRBJ2-3; D unclear. The CDR3 runs to 13 residues. Germline V gene sequence: CDR1 MNHEY, CDR2 SMNVEV (reference sequence). V lost 4 bases to trimming and J lost 6 bases, with 11 bases between them.

This chain links TRBV5-4 with TRBJ2-5, with 7 bases identical to TRBD2. Per the germline V gene, CDR1 is SGHNT and CDR2 is YYREEE (reference sequence). The CDR3 has 15 amino acids. The V and J ends lost 5 bases and 3 bases, in that order; junction bases with no gene match: 10. DNA for the CDR3: TGTGCCAGCAGATCCCGCTGGACTAGGGAAGAGACCCAGTACTTC. It translates to CASRSRWTREETQYF.

V is TRBV6-5 and J is TRBJ1-2; 8 bases match TRBD1. After removal of 6 bases from V and 6 bases from J, the junction contained 9 bases not matched to a gene. The germline V gene encodes CDR1 MNHEY and CDR2 SVGAGI. This CDR3 has 14 residues. CDR3 sequence reads: CASSPDRAFHGYTF. The DNA of the CDR3 is TGTGCCAGCAGCCCGGACAGGGCATTTCATGGCTACACCTTC.

The V gene is TRBV18, the J gene TRBJ2-5; 11 bases are a match to TRBD2. After removal of 3 bases from V and 3 bases from J, the junction contained 0 bases not matched to a gene. CDR1 KGHSH and CDR2 LQKENI come from the germline V gene. The CDR3 is 14 residues long. CDR3 sequence (DNA): TGTGCCAGCTCACCGGGACTAGCGGAAGAGACCCAGTACTTC. Translating it yields CASSPGLAEETQYF.